These 9 T cell receptor beta chains came from one sample sequenced in a study of vaccination and CD4 T cells after COVID-19. These receptors have no known antigen. Researchers used the Oncomine TCR Beta short-read assay to sequence DNA from cultured CD4+ T cells. In TCRdb, the PCR reads were re-called with MiXCR into one record per CDR3 protein. The sample holds under 6,500 distinct CDR3 sequences, around two fifths seen once. Treatment denoted: approximately nine-day PBMC culture with coronavirus spike peptide pools or control peptides (ViraFEST assay). Gathered ahead of the COVID-19 pandemic (2011-2018) were the CD4+ T cells of the unexposed donor. Sequencing was carried out using CD4+ T cells from blood, cultured in vitro. The receptors here all came from a human donor in good health.

Only a few counts were recorded for this clonotype. This chain uses TRBV4-1 with TRBJ1-1, with D perhaps TRBD1 (5 bases). The germline V gene encodes CDR1 MGHRA and CDR2 YSYEKL. V was trimmed by 2 bases and J by 4 bases, leaving 14 bases between them. The CDR3 covers 15 residues. The CDR3 reads CASSQNLRGTTEAFF. In DNA form, the CDR3 reads TGCGCCAGCAGCCAAAACCTTCGTGGGACCACTGAAGCTTTCTTT.

V gene TRBV19 combines with J gene TRBJ1-1; possible D gene TRBD1, 5 bases. Looked up from germline, CDR1 is LNHDA and CDR2 is SQIVND (reference sequence). V dropped 3 bases and J dropped 4 bases, with 18 bases sitting between them. This CDR3 spans 16 amino acids. The CDR3 spells CASSINWQGRGTEAFF. The CDR3 DNA reads as TGTGCCAGTAGTATCAATTGGCAGGGTCGTGGCACTGAAGCTTTCTTT.

V usage is TRBV2 and J usage is TRBJ1-2, with a tentative D call TRBD1 (6 bases). Germline V CDR1 and CDR2: SNHLY, FYNNEI. V was clipped by 6 bases and J by 5 bases, with 10 bases between them. CDR3 length: 12 amino acids. The CDR3 region is CASRGGPYGYTF. The CDR3 coding sequence is TGTGCCAGCAGGGGGGGGCCTTATGGCTACACCTTC.

In this sample, this clonotype turned up a few times. This chain links TRBV15 with TRBJ1-2, with TRBD1 matching 7 bases. Losses at the gene ends were 3 bases for V and 7 bases for J; bases not matched to a gene: 14. The CDR3 covers 16 residues. CDR1 is LNHNV, CDR2 YYDKDF, per germline (reference sequence). Here the CDR3 reads CATSSDLYNRQGGYTF. CDR3 sequence (DNA): TGTGCCACCAGCAGCGACCTATACAATCGACAGGGTGGCTACACCTTC.

V gene TRBV6-1 combines with J gene TRBJ1-5, with 8 bases that match TRBD1. V was pared by 6 bases and J by 6 bases, with 13 bases of the junction left unmatched. CDR1 is MNHNS, CDR2 SASEGT, per germline. CDR3 length equals 16 residues. The CDR3 spells CASRRSGTGGVQPQHF. The DNA for the CDR3 is TGTGCCAGCAGGCGATCCGGGACAGGAGGCGTTCAGCCCCAGCATTTT.

The V and J genes are TRBV20-1 and TRBJ1-1, with 8 positions matching TRBD1. CDR3 length equals 17 residues. The germline V gene encodes CDR1 DFQATT and CDR2 SNEGSKA (reference sequence). V trimming: 5 bases; J trimming: 7 bases; junction bases outside the gene matches: 21. CDR3 residues: CSALSYRGEAFSIEAFF. The DNA of the CDR3 is TGCAGTGCTCTATCTTACAGGGGGGAAGCGTTCTCCATTGAAGCTTTCTTT.

V gene TRBV5-1 combines with J gene TRBJ1-2, with TRBD1 matching over 11 bases. The CDR3 is 18 residues long. V lost 4 bases and J lost 3; bases outside the gene matches: 14. Germline loops: CDR1 SGHRS, CDR2 YFSETQ. CDR3 region: CASSQSQGQGARDYGYTF. CDR3 sequence (DNA): TGCGCCAGCAGCCAGAGTCAAGGACAGGGGGCTCGGGACTATGGCTACACCTTC. The full variable domain, rest sourced from reference TRBV5-1 and TRBJ1-2, is KAGVTQTPRYLIKTRGQQVTLSCSPISGHRSVSWYQQTPGQGLQFLFEYFSETQRNKGNFPGRFSGRQFSNSRSEMNVSTLELGDSALYLCASSQSQGQGARDYGYTFGSGTRLTVV.

Details on this clonotype: An end of the junction does not agree with germline; a read error may underlie this. The CDR3 bases are TGTGCCAGCAGCTTGGGGCCCGGCGGGACCAAGGGGGAGCTGTTTTTT. It yields the protein CASSLGPGGTKGELFF. The V gene is TRBV5-3, the J gene TRBJ2-2; weak D call: TRBD2 (6 bases). TRBV5-3 is an ORF, and what it does is uncertain. The CDR3 covers 16 residues.

The chain combines TRBV7-9 with TRBJ2-3, with 8 bases matching TRBD2. Germline lookup yields CDR1 SEHNR and CDR2 FQNEAQ (reference sequence). The ends lost 5 bases at V and 5 bases at J; junction bases unmatched: 9. CDR3 length equals 15 residues. Written as DNA, the CDR3 is TGTGCCAGCAGCAGGGGCGGGGGGCGAGAAGATACGCAGTATTTT. Encoded protein: CASSRGGGREDTQYF.